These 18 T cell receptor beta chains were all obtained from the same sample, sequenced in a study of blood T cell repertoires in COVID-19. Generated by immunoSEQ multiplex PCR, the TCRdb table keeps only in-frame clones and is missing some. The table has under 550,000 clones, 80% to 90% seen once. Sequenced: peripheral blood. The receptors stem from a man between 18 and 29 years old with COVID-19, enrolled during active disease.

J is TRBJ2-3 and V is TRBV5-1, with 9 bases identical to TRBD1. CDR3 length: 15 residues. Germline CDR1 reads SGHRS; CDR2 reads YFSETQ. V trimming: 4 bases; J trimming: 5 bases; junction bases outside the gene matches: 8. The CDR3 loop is CASSPTGTGRDTQYF. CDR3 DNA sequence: TGCGCCAGCAGCCCAACCGGGACAGGGAGAGATACGCAGTATTTT.

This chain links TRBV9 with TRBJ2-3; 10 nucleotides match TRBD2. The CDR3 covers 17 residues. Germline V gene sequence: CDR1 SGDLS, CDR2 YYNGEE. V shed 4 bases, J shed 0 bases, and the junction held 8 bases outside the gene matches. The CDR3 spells CASSPPSGSPSTDTQYF. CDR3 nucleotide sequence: TGTGCCAGCAGCCCGCCTAGCGGGAGCCCGAGCACAGATACGCAGTATTTT.

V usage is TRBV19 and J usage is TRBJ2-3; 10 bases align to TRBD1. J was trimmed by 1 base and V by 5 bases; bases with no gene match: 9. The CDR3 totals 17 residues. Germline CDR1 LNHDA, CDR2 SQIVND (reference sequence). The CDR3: CASSPGQGVMGTDTQYF. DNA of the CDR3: TGTGCCAGTAGTCCAGGACAGGGGGTAATGGGCACAGATACGCAGTATTTT.

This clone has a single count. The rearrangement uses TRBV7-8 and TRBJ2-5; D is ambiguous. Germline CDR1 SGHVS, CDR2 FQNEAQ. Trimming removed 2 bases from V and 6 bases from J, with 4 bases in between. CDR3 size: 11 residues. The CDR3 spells CASSLLQTQYF. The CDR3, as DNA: TGTGCCAGCAGCTTACTCCAGACCCAGTACTTC.

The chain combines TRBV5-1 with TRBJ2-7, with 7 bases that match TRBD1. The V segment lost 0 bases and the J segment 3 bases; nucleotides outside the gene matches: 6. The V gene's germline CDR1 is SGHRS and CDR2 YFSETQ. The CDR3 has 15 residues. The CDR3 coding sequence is TGCGCCAGCAGCTTGGGTCAGGGGGTTGACTACGAGCAGTACTTC. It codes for CASSLGQGVDYEQYF.

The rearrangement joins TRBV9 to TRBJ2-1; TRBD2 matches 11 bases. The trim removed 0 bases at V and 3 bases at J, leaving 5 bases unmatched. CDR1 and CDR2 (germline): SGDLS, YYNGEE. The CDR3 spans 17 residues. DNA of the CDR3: TGTGCCAGCAGCGTAGAACCACTAGCGGGGGTCTACAATGAGCAGTTCTTC. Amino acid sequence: CASSVEPLAGVYNEQFF.

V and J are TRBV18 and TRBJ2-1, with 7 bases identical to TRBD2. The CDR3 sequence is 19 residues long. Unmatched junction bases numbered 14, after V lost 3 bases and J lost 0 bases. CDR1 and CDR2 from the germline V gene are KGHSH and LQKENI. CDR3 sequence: CASSPPALAAGYSYNEQFF. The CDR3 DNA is TGTGCCAGCTCACCCCCCGCCCTAGCGGCAGGATACTCCTACAATGAGCAGTTCTTC.

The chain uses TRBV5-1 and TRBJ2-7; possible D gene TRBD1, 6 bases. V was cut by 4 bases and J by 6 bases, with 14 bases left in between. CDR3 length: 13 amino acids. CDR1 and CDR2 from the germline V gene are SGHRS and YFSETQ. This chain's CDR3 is CASSLNRDSEQYF. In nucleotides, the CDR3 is TGCGCCAGCAGCCTAAACAGGGATTCCGAGCAGTACTTC.

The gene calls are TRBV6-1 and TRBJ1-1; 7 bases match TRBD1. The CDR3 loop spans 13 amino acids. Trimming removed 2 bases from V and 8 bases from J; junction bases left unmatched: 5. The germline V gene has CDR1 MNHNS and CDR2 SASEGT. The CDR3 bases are TGTGCCAGCAGTGAAACAGGAGGGGGCGAAGCTTTCTTT. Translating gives CASSETGGGEAFF.

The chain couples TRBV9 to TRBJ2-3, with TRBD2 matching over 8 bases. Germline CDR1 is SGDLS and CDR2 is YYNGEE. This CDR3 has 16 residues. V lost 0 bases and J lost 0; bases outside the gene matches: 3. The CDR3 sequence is CASSVAPSGSTDTQYF. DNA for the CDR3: TGTGCCAGCAGCGTAGCACCTAGCGGGAGCACAGATACGCAGTATTTT.

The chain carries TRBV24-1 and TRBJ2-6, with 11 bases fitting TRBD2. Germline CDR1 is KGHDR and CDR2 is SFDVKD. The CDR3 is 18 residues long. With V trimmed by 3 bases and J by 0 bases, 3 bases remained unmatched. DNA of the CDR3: TGTGCCACCAGTGATCGGACTAGCGGGCGCTCTGGGGCCAACGTCCTGACTTTC. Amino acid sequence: CATSDRTSGRSGANVLTF.

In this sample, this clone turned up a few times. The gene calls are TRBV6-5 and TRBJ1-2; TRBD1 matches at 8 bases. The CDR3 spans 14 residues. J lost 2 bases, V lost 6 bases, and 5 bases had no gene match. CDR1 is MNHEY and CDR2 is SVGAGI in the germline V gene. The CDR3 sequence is CASRGNRGNYGYTF. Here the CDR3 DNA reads TGTGCCAGCAGAGGGAACAGGGGGAACTATGGCTACACCTTC.

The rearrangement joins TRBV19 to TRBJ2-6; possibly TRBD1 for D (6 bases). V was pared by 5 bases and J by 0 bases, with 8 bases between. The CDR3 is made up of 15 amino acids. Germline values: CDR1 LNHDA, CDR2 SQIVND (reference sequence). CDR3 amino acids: CASSGQISGANVLTF. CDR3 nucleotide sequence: TGTGCCAGTAGTGGACAGATCTCTGGGGCCAACGTCCTGACTTTC.

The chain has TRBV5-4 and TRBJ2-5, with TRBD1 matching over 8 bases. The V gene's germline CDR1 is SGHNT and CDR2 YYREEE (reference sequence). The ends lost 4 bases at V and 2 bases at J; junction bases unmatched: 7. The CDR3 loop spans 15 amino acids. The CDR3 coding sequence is TGTGCCAGCAGCCTCGGGGGACAGGCGCAAGAGACCCAGTACTTC. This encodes CASSLGGQAQETQYF.

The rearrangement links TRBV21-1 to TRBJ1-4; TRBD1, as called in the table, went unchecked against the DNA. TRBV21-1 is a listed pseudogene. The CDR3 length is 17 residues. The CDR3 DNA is TGTGCCAGCCGCTCAAGGGGGGACAGCCCTACTAATGAAAAACTGTTTTTT. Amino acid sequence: CASRSRGDSPTNEKLFF.

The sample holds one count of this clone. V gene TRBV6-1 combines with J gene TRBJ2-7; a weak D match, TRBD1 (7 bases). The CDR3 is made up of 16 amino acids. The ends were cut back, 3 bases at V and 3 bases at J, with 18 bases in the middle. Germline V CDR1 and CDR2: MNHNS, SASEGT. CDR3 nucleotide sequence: TGTGCCAGCAGTGAGCAGGGGGGAACGACAATCTACGAGCAGTACTTC. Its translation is CASSEQGGTTIYEQYF.

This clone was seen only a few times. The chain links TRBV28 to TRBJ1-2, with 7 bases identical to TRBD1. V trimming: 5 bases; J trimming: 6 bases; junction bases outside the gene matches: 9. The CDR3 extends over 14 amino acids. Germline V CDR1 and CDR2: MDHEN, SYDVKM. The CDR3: CASSPAGQVHGYTF. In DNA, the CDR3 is TGTGCCAGCAGTCCCGCCGGACAGGTTCATGGCTACACCTTC.

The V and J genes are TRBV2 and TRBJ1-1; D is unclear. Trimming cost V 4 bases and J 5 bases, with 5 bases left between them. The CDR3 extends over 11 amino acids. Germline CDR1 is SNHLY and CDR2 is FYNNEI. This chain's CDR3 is CASSGETEAFF. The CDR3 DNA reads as TGTGCCAGCAGTGGAGAAACTGAAGCTTTCTTT.